The rows below give T cell receptor beta chains drawn from one sample of a study of T cell changes during pregnancy in multiple sclerosis. Repertoires were generated with immunoSEQ multiplex PCR, while TCRdb's copy carries only in-frame clones and drops some. The table includes 40,000 to 50,000 clones, 90% to 95% detected once. Sequencing used CD8+ T cells from peripheral blood mononuclear cells, obtained in the third trimester of pregnancy. The receptors stem from a female donor with multiple sclerosis, enrolled in a pregnancy study. Each CDR3 is given with its conserved first and last residue. A D gene is named only where the DNA matches it firmly. Size is stated for part of the rows, as once, few or many counts, or as a class when the clone is expanded.

d_gene	v_gene	j_gene	abundance	CDR3nt	CDR3aa
TRBD1	TRBV27	TRBJ2-1	once	TGTGCCAGCAGTTTATTATCTTTTGGGACAGGGCGGAACAATGAGCAGTTCTTC	CASSLLSFGTGRNNEQFF
.	TRBV6-1	TRBJ2-7	.	TGTGCCAGCAGTTGGGACTCGCGCTACGAGCAGTACTTC	CASSWDSRYEQYF
TRBD2	TRBV5-4	TRBJ2-7	few	TGTGCCAGCAGCCTTAGCGGGGGGGGCTACGAGCAGTACTTC	CASSLSGGGYEQYF
TRBD1	TRBV19	TRBJ2-7	.	TGTGCCAGCGGGACAGGGAGGGCCTACGAGCAGTACTTC	CASGTGRAYEQYF
TRBD1	TRBV5-4	TRBJ1-1	.	TGTGCCAGCAGCTCGGACAGGGCAGGGAACACTGAAGCTTTCTTT	CASSSDRAGNTEAFF
.	TRBV2	TRBJ1-2	.	TGTGCCAGCAGTGAGTTGGCTTTCTATGGCTACACCTTC	CASSELAFYGYTF
TRBD1	TRBV6-5	TRBJ1-1	.	TGTGCCAGCAGTTACTCATCGGGACAGACTGAAGCTTTCTTT	CASSYSSGQTEAFF
.	TRBV6-1	TRBJ2-7	.	TGTGCCAGCAGTGAAGCCTGGGGCAGCTCCTACGAGCAGTACTTC	CASSEAWGSSYEQYF
.	TRBV15	TRBJ2-5	.	TGTGCCACCAGCAGAGATATGGGCAACCAAGAGACCCAGTACTTC	CATSRDMGNQETQYF
TRBD1	TRBV6-1	TRBJ2-5	.	TGTGCCAGCAGTGAAATTTCTGACAGGGTGGTGCAAGAGACCCAGTACTTC	CASSEISDRVVQETQYF
TRBD1	TRBV5-1	TRBJ2-2	.	TGCGCCAGCAGCTTGGGGGACAGGAACACCGGGGAGCTGTTTTTT	CASSLGDRNTGELFF
TRBD1	TRBV10-3	TRBJ2-7	.	TGTGCCATCAGTGAGAATCCGGGACAGACATCCGGCGAGCAGTACTTC	CAISENPGQTSGEQYF
.	TRBV18	TRBJ2-7	.	TGTGCCAGCTCACTCGACAGTGGTGGGGAGCAGTACTTC	CASSLDSGGEQYF
.	TRBV5-1	TRBJ2-3	.	TGCGCCAGCAGCGGTCTTGACGGGAGCGTCACAGATACGCAGTATTTT	CASSGLDGSVTDTQYF
.	TRBV5-1	TRBJ2-1	once	TGCGCCAGCAGCGGAGGGGGCGCGACCAATGAGCAGTTCTTC	CASSGGGATNEQFF
.	TRBV4-2	TRBJ1-2	few	TGTGCCAGCAGCCAAGATCGAACAGTCAATAACTATGGCTACACCTTC	CASSQDRTVNNYGYTF
.	TRBV4-1	TRBJ2-2	.	TGCGCCAGCAGCCAAGTGAGGGGGATCGGGGAGCTGTTTTTT	CASSQVRGIGELFF
TRBD1	TRBV6-1	TRBJ1-4	.	TGTGCCAGCAGTACAGAGACAGGGATGGGTGAAAAACTGTTTTTT	CASSTETGMGEKLFF
TRBD2	TRBV27	TRBJ2-7	.	TGTGCCAGCAGTTTATCCCGGGGGGATTGGTTGTACGAGCAGTACTTC	CASSLSRGDWLYEQYF
.	TRBV5-1	TRBJ1-1	many	TGCGCCAGCAGCTTGTGGTCAGGCCTGAACACTGAAGCTTTCTTT	CASSLWSGLNTEAFF
.	TRBV27	TRBJ2-1	.	TGTGCCAGCAGTTTGACAGGCCTTACTCACAATGAGCAGTTCTTC	CASSLTGLTHNEQFF
TRBD1	TRBV27	TRBJ2-2	.	TGTGCCAGCAGTTTGGGACAGGGGGCCGGGGAGCTGTTTTTT	CASSLGQGAGELFF
TRBD2	TRBV27	TRBJ2-1	.	TGTGCCAGCAGTAAACCCAGCGGGAGGCTAAACAATGAGCAGTTCTTC	CASSKPSGRLNNEQFF
TRBD1	TRBV15	TRBJ1-1	.	TGTGCCACCAGCGTCGACAGGGGCTGGGAAGCTTTCTTT	CATSVDRGWEAFF